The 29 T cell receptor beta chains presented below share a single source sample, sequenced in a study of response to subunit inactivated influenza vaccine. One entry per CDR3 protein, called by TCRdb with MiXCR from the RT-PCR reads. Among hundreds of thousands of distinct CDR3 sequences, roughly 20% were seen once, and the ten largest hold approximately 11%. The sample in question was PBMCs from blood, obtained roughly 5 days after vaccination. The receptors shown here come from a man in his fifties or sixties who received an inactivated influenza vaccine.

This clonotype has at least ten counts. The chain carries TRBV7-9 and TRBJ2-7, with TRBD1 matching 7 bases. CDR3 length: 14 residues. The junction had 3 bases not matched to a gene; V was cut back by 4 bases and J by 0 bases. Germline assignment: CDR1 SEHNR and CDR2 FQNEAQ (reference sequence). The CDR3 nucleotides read TGTGCCAGCAGCTCCGGGACAGCCTCCTACGAGCAGTACTTC. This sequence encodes CASSSGTASYEQYF.

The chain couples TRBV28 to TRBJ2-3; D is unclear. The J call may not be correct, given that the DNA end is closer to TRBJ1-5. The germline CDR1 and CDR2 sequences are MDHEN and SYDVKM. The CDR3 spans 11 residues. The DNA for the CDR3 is TGTGCCAGCATCGGATCAGATACGCAGCATTTT. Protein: CASIGSDTQHF.

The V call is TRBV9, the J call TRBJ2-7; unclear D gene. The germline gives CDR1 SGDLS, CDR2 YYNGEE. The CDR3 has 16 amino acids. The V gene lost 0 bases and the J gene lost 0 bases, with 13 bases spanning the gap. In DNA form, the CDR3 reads TGTGCCAGCAGCGTAGCCGTTTATGGGTCCTCCTACGAGCAGTACTTC. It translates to CASSVAVYGSSYEQYF.

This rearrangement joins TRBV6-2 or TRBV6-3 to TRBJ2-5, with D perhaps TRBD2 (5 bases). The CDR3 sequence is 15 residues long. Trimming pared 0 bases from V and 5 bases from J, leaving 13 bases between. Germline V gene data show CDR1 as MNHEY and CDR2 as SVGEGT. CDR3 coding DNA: TGTGCCAGCAGTTACTCTAGGCTAGCTGCGGAGACCCAGTACTTC. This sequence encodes CASSYSRLAAETQYF.

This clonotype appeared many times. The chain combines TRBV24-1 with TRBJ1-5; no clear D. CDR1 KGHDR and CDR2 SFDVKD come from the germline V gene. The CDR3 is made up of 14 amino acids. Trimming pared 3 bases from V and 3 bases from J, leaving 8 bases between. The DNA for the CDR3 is TGTGCCACCAGTGATAGCGGGGTCAATCAGCCCCAGCATTTT. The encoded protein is CATSDSGVNQPQHF.

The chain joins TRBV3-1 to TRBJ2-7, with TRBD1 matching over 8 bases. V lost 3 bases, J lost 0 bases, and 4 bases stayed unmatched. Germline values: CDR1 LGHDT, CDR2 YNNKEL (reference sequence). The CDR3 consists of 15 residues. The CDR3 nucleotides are TGTGCCAGCAGCCAGGGGACAGGTGACTCCTACGAGCAGTACTTC. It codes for CASSQGTGDSYEQYF.

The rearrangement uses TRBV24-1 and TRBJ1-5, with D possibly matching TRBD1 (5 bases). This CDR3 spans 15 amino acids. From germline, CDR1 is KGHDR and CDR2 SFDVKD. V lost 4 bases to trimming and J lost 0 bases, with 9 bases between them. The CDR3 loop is CATSEWGDSNQPQHF. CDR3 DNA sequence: TGTGCCACCAGTGAGTGGGGCGATAGCAATCAGCCCCAGCATTTT.

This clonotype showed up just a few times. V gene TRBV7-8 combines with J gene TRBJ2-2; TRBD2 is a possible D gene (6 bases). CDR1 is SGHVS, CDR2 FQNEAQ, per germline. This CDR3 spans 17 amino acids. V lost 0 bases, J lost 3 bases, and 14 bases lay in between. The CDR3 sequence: CASSLATGGTDTGELFF. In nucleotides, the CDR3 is TGTGCCAGCAGCTTAGCAACGGGCGGGACCGACACCGGGGAGCTGTTTTTT.

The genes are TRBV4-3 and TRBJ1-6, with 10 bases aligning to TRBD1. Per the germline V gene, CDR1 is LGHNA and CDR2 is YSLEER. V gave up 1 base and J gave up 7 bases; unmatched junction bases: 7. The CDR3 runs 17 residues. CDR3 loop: CASSQVPPGQGNSPLHF. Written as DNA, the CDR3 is TGCGCCAGCAGCCAAGTCCCTCCGGGACAGGGGAATTCACCCCTCCACTTT.

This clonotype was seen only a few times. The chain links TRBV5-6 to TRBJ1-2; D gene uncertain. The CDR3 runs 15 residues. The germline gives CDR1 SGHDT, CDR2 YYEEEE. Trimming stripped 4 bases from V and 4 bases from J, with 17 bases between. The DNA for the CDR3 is TGTGCCAGCAGCCCTCCTCTAGTCACCCCCTATGGCTACACCTTC. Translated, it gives CASSPPLVTPYGYTF.

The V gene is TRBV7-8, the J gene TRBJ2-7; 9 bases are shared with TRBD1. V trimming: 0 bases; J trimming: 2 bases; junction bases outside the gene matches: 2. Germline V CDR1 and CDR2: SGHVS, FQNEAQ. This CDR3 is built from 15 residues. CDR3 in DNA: TGTGCCAGCAGCTTAGCGAGGACAGGGGCCTACGAGCAGTACTTC. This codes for CASSLARTGAYEQYF. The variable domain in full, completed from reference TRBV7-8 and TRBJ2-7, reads GAGVSQSPRYKVAKRGQDVALRCDPISGHVSLFWYQQALGQGPEFLTYFQNEAQLDKSGLPSDRFFAERPEGSVSTLKIQRTQQEDSAVYLCASSLARTGAYEQYFGPGTRLTVT.

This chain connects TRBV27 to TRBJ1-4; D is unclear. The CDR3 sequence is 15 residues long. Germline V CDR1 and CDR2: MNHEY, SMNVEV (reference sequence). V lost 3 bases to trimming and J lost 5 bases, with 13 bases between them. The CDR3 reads CASSFRKHTNEKLFF. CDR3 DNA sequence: TGTGCCAGCAGTTTCCGGAAGCACACGAATGAAAAACTGTTTTTT.

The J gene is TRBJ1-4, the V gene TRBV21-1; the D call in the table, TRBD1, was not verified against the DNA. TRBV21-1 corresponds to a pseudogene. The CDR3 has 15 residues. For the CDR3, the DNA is TGTGCCAGCAGCAAAGGCCGCAGGGGGCTGGTTGATGATATTTTT. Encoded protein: CASSKGRRGLVDDIF.

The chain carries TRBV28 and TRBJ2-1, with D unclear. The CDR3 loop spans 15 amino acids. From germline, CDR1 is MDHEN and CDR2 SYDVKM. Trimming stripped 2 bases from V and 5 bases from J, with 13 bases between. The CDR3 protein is CASSLTRTNHNEQFF. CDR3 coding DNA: TGTGCCAGCAGTTTAACTCGGACCAACCACAATGAGCAGTTCTTC.

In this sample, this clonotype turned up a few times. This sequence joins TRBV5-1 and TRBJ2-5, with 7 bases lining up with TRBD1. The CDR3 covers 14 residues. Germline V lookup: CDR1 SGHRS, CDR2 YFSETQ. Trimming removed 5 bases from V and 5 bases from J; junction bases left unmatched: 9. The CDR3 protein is CASSFYRGMETQYF. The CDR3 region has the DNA TGCGCCAGCAGTTTTTACAGGGGCATGGAGACCCAGTACTTC.

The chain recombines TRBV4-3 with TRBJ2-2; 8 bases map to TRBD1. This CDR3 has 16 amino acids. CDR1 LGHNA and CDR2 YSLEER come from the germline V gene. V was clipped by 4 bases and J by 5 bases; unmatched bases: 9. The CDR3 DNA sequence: TGCGCCAGCAGCCTGATGACAGGGGATCAAACCGGGGAGCTGTTTTTT. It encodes CASSLMTGDQTGELFF.

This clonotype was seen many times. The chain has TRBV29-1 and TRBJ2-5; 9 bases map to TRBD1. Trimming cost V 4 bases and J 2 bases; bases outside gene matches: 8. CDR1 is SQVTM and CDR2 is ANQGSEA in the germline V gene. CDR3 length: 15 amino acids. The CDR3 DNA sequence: TGCAGCGTTGGGCTTGGGACAGGGTTTCAAGAGACCCAGTACTTC. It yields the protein CSVGLGTGFQETQYF.

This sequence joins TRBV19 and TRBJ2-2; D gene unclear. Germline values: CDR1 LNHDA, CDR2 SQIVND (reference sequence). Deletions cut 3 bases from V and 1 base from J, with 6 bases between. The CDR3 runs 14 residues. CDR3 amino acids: CASSISVNTGELFF. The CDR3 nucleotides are TGTGCCAGTAGTATCTCGGTGAACACCGGGGAGCTGTTTTTT.

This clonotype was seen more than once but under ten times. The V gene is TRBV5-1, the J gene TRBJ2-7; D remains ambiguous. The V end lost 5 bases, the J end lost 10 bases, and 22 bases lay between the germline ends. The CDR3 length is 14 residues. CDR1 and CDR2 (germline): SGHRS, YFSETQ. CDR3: CASSQGSGLPDQYF. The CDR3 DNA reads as TGCGCCAGCAGTCAAGGCAGTGGGTTGCCTGATCAGTACTTC.

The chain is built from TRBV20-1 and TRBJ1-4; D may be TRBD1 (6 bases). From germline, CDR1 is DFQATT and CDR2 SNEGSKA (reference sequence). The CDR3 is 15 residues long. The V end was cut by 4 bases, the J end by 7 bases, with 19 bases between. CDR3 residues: CSAKGTSPRGEKLFF. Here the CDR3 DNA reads TGCAGTGCTAAGGGGACATCTCCACGGGGTGAAAAACTGTTTTTT.

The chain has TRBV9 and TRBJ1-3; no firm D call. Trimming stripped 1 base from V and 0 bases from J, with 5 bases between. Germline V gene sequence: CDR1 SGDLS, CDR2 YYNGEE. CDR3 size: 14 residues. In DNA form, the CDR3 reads TGTGCCAGCAGCGTACAGAGCTCTGGAAACACCATATATTTT. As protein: CASSVQSSGNTIYF.

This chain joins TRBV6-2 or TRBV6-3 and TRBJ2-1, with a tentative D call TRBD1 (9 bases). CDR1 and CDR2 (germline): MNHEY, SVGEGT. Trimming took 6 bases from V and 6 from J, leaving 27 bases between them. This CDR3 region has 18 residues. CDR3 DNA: TGTGCCAGCAGACCGGACAGGGGACAGGGACTAGGACGCAATGAGCAGTTCTTC. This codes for CASRPDRGQGLGRNEQFF.

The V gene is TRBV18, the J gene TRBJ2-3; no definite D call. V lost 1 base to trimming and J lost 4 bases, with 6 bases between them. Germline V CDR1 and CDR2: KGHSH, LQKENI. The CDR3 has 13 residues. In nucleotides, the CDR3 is TGTGCCAGCTCACCACAGGTCTCAGATACGCAGTATTTT. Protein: CASSPQVSDTQYF.

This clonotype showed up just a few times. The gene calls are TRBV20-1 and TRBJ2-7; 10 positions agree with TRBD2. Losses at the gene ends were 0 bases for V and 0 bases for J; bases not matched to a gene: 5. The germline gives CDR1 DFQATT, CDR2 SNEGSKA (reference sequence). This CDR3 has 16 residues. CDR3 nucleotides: TGCAGTGCTAGAGACCAATCTAGCGGGAGCTCCTACGAGCAGTACTTC. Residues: CSARDQSSGSSYEQYF.

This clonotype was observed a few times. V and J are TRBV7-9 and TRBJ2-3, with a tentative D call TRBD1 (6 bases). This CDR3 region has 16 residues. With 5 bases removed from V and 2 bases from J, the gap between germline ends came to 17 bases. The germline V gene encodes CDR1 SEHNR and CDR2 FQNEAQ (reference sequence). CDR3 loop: CASSQGLARTTDTQYF. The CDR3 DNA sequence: TGTGCCAGCAGCCAGGGGTTGGCGCGGACCACAGATACGCAGTATTTT.

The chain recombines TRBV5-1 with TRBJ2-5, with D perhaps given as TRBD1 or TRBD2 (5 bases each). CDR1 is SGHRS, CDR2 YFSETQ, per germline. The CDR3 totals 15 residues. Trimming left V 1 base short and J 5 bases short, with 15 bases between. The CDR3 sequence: CASSLIGGKEETQYF. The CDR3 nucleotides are TGCGCCAGCAGCTTGATTGGGGGTAAAGAGGAGACCCAGTACTTC.

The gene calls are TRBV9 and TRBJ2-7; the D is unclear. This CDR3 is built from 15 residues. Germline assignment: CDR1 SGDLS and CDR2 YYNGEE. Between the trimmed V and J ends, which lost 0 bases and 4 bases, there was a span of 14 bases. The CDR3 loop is CASSVAWGSQYEQYF. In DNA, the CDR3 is TGTGCCAGCAGCGTAGCTTGGGGTTCTCAGTACGAGCAGTACTTC.

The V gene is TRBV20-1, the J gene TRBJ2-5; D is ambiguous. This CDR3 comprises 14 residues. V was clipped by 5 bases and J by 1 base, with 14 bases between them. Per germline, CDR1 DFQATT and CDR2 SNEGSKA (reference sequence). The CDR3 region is CSAPRGGSQETQYF. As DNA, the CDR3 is TGCAGTGCTCCCCGCGGTGGAAGCCAAGAGACCCAGTACTTC.

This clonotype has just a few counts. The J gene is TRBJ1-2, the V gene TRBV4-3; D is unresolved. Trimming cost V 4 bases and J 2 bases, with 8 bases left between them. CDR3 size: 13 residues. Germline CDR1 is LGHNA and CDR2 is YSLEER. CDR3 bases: TGCGCCAGCAGCCGACACCTAAACTATGGCTACACCTTC. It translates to CASSRHLNYGYTF.